A selection of T cell receptor beta chains follows, all from one sample in a study of vaccination effects on CD4 cells after COVID-19. Generated by immunoSEQ multiplex PCR, the TCRdb table keeps only in-frame clones and is missing some. The table has around 60,000 clones, 65% to 85% seen once; the top ten hold approximately 2.8%. Their target antigens are unknown. Sample: CD4+ T cells from PBMCs cultured with HCoV-NL63 spike peptides, taken before COVID-19 vaccination. These receptors originate from a human donor who received a COVID-19 vaccine. Each CDR3 is given with its conserved first and last residue. Fields, in order: V gene, CDR3 protein.

TRBV30 CAWSVEGYSSPLHF
TRBV20-1 CSAGRDYGYTF
TRBV12-3/TRBV12-4 CASSLSGTDTQYF
TRBV19 CASRIHIGPSTGELFF
TRBV2 CASSETVRNQPQHF
TRBV18 CASSPTGPREQFF
TRBV7-3 CASSRGLGTDTQYF
TRBV9 CASNLGGMGETQYF
TRBV2 CASSEGSYGYTF
TRBV2 CASSWGTRGYGYTF
TRBV18 CASSPAGPTNEKLFF
TRBV6-5 CATGGPAETQYF
TRBV28 CASSLSSLNTEAFF
TRBV19 CASSMQATDTQYF
TRBV4-1 CASSQHGWAQPQHF
TRBV5-1 CASSREGQLVGNTIYF
TRBV27 CASSPSSLLREKLFF
TRBV5-1 CASRLTGSGTSNADTQYF
TRBV5-1 CASSLAAGGLQETQYF
TRBV28 CASSFRFRDGNTIYF
TRBV7-2 CASSFFTGNTIYF
TRBV24-1 CATSEPGLIGDTQYF
TRBV10-3 CATGRDSNQPQHF
TRBV5-1 CASSPKTGSQETQYF
TRBV7-8 CASSFRRDEQFF
TRBV9 CASSVGGPQETQYF
TRBV10-1 CASRQGANTGELFF
TRBV15 CATSREAGTASNQPQHF
TRBV5-6 CASSLFKGGGAPGELFF
TRBV7-2 CASSPGLSLNEQFF
TRBV7-2 CARGALAGGPNEQFF
TRBV29-1 CSVGTSGGLNNEQFF
TRBV6-2/TRBV6-3 CASSWDSYYGYTF
TRBV19 CASSDPGQGTQPQHF
TRBV12-3/TRBV12-4 CASRKGGNYGYTF
TRBV7-3 CASSLGHANAEAFF
TRBV5-1 CASSLGLSGNTGELFF
TRBV4-1 CASSGRGIQETQYF
TRBV5-8 CASSSKGLAGADPSRDIQYF
TRBV6-5 CASSYSRGGANEQFF
TRBV6-2/TRBV6-3 CASSELNYGYTF
TRBV5-8 CASSLAPMLNYGYTF
TRBV13 CASSSTPTGNSPLHF
TRBV6-1 CASSELAGNQPQHF
TRBV18 CASSPQDRTYNEQFF
TRBV7-2 CASSPSSGNTIYF
TRBV7-2 CASSLVPLSPSSTDTQYF
TRBV6-5 CASSYDRSTNEKLFF
TRBV5-6 CASSFRTGDEAFF